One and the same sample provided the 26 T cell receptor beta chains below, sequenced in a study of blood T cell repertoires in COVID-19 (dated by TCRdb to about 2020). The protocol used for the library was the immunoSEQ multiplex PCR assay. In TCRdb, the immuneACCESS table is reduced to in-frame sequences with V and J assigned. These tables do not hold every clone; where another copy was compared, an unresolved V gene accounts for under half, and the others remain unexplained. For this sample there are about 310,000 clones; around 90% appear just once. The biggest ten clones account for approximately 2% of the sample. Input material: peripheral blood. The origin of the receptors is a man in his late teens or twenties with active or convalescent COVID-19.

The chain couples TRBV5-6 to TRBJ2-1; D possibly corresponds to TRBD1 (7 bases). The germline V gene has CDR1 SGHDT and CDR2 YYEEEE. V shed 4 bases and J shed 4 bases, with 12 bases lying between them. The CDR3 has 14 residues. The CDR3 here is CASSRGDRYNEQFF. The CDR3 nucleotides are TGTGCCAGCAGCCGCGGGGACAGATACAATGAGCAGTTCTTC.

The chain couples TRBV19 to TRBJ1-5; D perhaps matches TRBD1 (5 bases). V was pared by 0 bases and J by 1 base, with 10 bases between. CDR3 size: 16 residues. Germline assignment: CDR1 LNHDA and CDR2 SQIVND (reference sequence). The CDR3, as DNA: TGTGCCAGTAGTATAGATTCGGCAGGGAGCAATCAGCCCCAGCATTTT. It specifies CASSIDSAGSNQPQHF.

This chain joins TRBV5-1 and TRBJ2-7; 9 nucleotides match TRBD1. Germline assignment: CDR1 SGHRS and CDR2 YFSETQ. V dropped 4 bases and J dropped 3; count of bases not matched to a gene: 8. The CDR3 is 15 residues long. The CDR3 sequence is CASSDTGTGNYEQYF. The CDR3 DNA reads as TGCGCCAGCAGCGATACCGGGACAGGGAACTACGAGCAGTACTTC.

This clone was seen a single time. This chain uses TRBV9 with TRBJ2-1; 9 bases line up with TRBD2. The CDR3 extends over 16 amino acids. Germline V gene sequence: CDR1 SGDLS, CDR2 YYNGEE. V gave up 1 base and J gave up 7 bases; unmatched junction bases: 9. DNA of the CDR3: TGTGCCAGCAGCGTACAGGCGGGAGGGAGGTGGAATGAGCAGTTCTTC. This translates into CASSVQAGGRWNEQFF.

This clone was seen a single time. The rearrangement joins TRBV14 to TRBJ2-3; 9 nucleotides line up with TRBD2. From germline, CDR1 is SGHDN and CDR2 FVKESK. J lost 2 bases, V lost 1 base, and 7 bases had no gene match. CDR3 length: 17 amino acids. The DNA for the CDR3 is TGTGCCAGCAGCCAAGGGACTCTAGCGGGATACACAGATACGCAGTATTTT. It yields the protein CASSQGTLAGYTDTQYF.

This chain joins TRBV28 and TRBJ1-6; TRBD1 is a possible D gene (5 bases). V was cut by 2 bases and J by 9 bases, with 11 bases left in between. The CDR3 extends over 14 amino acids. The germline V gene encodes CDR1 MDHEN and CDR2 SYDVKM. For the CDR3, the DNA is TGTGCCAGCAGTTTAGACTCCAGGGCTTCACCCCTCCACTTT. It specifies CASSLDSRASPLHF.

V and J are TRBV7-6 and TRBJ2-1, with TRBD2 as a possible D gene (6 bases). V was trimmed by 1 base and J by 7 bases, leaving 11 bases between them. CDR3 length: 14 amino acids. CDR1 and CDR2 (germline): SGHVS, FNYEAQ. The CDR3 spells CASSLGAGTNEQFF. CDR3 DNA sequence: TGTGCCAGCAGCTTAGGGGCGGGGACGAATGAGCAGTTCTTC.

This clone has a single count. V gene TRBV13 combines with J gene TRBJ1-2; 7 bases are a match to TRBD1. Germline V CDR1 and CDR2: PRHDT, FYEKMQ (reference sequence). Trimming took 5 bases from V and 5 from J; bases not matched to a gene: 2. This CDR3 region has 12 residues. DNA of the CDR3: TGTGCCAGCAGCCCCAGGGGGTATGGCTACACCTTC. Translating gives CASSPRGYGYTF.

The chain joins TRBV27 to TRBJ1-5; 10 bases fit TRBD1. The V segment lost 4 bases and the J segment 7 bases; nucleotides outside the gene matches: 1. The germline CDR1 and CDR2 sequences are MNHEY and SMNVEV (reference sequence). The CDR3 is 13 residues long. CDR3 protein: CASSWDRGQPQHF. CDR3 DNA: TGTGCCAGCAGTTGGGACAGGGGACAGCCCCAGCATTTT.

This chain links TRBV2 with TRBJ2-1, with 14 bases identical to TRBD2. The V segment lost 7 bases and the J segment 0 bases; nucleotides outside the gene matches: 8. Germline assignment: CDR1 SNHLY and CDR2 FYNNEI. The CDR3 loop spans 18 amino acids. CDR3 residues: CASKRLAGGLSSYNEQFF. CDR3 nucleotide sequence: TGTGCCAGCAAGCGACTAGCGGGGGGGCTCAGCTCCTACAATGAGCAGTTCTTC.

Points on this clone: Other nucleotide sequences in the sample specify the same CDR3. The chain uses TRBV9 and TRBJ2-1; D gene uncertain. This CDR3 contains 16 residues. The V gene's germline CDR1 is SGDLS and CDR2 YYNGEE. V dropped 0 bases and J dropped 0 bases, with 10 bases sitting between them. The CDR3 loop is CASSVGGGSSYNEQFF. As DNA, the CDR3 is TGTGCCAGCAGCGTAGGAGGCGGTAGCTCCTACAATGAGCAGTTCTTC.

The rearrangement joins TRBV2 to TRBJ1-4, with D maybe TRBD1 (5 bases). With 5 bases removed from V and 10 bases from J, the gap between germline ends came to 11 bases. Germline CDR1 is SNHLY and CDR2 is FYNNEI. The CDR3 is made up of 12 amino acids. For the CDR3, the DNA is TGTGCCAGCAGTTGGGAACAGGTAAAACTGTTTTTT. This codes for CASSWEQVKLFF.

The CDR3 bases are TGTGCCAGCAGTCAGGGGGTAAGGGCTTTCTTT. Residues: CASSQGVRAFF. The chain links TRBV12-3 or TRBV12-4 to TRBJ1-1; 7 bases match TRBD1. This CDR3 spans 11 amino acids. Unmatched junction bases numbered 5, after V lost 5 bases and J lost 11 bases.

The CDR3 DNA is TGTGCCAGCAGGGCCGGGACACTTAATCAGCCCCAGCATTTT. Encoded protein: CASRAGTLNQPQHF. This rearrangement joins TRBV6-5 to TRBJ1-5, with D possibly being TRBD1 (6 bases). Germline values: CDR1 MNHEY, CDR2 SVGAGI. This CDR3 comprises 14 residues. V lost 6 bases and J 4 bases, leaving 13 bases between the germline ends.

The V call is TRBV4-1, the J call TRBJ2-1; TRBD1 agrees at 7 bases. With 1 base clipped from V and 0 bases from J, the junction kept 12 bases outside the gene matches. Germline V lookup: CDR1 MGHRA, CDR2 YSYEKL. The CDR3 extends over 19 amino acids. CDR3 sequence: CASSQAPPTGSYSYNEQFF. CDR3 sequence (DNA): TGCGCCAGCAGCCAAGCCCCCCCGACAGGGTCTTACTCCTACAATGAGCAGTTCTTC.

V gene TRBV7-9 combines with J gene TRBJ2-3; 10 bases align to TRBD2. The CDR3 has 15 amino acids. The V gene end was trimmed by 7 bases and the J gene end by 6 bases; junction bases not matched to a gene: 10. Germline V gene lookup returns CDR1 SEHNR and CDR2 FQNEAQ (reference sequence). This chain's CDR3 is CASIPSGRAGDTQYF. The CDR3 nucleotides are TGTGCCAGCATCCCAAGCGGGAGGGCCGGGGATACGCAGTATTTT. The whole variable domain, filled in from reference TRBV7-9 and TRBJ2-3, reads DTGVSQNPRHKITKRGQNVTFRCDPISEHNRLYWYRQTLGQGPEFLTYFQNEAQLEKSRLLSDRFSAERPKGSFSTLEIQRTEQGDSAMYLCASIPSGRAGDTQYFGPGTRLTVL.

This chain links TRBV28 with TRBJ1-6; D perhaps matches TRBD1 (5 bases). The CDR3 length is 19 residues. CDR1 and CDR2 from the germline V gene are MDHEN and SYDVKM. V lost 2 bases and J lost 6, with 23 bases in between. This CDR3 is CASSLHRGRVGGGNSPLHF. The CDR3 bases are TGTGCCAGCAGTTTACATCGGGGTCGGGTCGGGGGAGGTAATTCACCCCTCCACTTT.

CDR3 amino acids: CASSLGTGSNQPQHF. In nucleotides, the CDR3 is TGTGCCAGCAGCTTGGGTACGGGGAGCAATCAGCCCCAGCATTTT. The rearrangement uses TRBV7-8 and TRBJ1-5; D gene unclear. This CDR3 contains 15 residues. The V end lost 3 bases, the J end lost 1 base, and 10 bases lay between the germline ends. CDR1 and CDR2 (germline): SGHVS, FQNEAQ.

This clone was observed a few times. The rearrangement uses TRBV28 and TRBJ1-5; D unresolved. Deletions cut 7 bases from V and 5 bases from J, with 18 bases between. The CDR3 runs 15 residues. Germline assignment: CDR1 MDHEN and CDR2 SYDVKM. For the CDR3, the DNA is TGTGCCAGCACCCTAATGACGGGTGGGTATCAGCCCCAGCATTTT. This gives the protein CASTLMTGGYQPQHF.

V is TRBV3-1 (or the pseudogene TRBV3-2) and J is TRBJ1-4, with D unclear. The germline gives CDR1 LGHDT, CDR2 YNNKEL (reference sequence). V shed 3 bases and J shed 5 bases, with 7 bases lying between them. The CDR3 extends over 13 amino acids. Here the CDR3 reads CASSQGGNEKLFF. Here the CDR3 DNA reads TGTGCCAGCAGCCAGGGAGGGAATGAAAAACTGTTTTTT.

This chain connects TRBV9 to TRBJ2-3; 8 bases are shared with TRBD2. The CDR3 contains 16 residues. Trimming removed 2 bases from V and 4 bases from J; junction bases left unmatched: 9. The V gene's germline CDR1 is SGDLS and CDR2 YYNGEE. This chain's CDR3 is CASSVAPGGPADTQYF. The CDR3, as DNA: TGTGCCAGCAGCGTGGCCCCGGGGGGGCCGGCAGATACGCAGTATTTT. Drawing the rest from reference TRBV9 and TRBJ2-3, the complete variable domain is DSGVTQTPKHLITATGQRVTLRCSPRSGDLSVYWYQQSLDQGLQFLIQYYNGEERAKGNILERFSAQQFPDLHSELNLSSLELGDSALYFCASSVAPGGPADTQYFGPGTRLTVL.

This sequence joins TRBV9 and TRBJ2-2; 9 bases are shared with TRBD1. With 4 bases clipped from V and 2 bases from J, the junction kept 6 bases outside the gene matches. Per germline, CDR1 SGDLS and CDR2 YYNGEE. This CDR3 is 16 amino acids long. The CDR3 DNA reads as TGTGCCAGCAGCCCTCGGACAGGGGAAAACACCGGGGAGCTGTTTTTT. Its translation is CASSPRTGENTGELFF.

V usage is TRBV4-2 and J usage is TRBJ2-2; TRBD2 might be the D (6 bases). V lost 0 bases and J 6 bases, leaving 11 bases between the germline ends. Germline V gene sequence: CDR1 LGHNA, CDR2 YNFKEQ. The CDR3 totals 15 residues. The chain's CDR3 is CASSQDFLAPGELFF. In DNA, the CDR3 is TGTGCCAGCAGCCAAGATTTTCTAGCGCCCGGGGAGCTGTTTTTT.

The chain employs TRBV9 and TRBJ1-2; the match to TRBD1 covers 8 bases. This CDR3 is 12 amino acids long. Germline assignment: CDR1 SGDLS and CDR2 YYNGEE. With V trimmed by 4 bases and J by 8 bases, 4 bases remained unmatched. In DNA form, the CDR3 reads TGTGCCAGCAGCACGTGGACAGGGGGCTACACCTTC. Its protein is CASSTWTGGYTF.

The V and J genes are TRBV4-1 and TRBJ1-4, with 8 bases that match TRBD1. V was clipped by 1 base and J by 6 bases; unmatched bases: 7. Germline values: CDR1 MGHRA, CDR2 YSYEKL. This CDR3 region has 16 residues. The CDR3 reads CASSQAQGASDEKLFF. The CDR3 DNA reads TGCGCCAGCAGCCAAGCTCAGGGGGCTTCTGATGAAAAACTGTTTTTT.

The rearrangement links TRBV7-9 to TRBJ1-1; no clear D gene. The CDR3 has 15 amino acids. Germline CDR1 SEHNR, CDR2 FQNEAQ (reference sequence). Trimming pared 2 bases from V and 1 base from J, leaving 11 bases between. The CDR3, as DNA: TGTGCCAGCAGCTTAAGTAACGGGGAGAACACTGAAGCTTTCTTT. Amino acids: CASSLSNGENTEAFF.